This T cell receptor (beta chain) was captured in a study of glioma-infiltrating T cells after dendritic cell vaccination (dated by TCRdb to 2016 to 2018). Regarding the research as a whole: The cohort included 15 or so glioblastoma patients drawn from Phase I and II dendritic cell vaccination trials, of whom 9 were newly diagnosed and 6 had recurrent disease. Between the early 2000s and the early 2010s, patients were given autologous tumor lysate-pulsed dendritic cell vaccination. The vaccine was prepared from monocyte-derived dendritic cells that were cultured for more than six days with IL-4 and GM-CSF and then pulsed overnight with autologous tumor lysate. Patients received three intradermal dendritic cell vaccine injections at biweekly intervals in the arm below the axilla. In glioblastoma patients vaccinated with dendritic cells, deep sequencing of TCR beta CDR3 regions served to measure tumor-infiltrating lymphocyte content and to compare repertoires between tumor and blood. Survival after dendritic cell vaccination was correlated with TCR sequencing metrics, including TIL content and tumor-blood repertoire overlap. On the study overall, not on this receptor specifically: The cohort was small and heterogeneous, with few patients having full blood and tumor sets and even fewer initial-recurrent tumor pairs. Higher estimated pretreatment TIL content predicted longer time to progression and overall survival after dendritic cell vaccination. No direct relationship between TCR clonality and survival was found, suggesting that a diverse polyclonal response may matter. The TCR overlap response model with three groups was called speculative and said to need prospective validation.

Selection of patients required sufficient residual fresh-frozen tumor tissue and over two years of available survival data. Molecular status otherwise varied across the glioblastoma patients, but none of them carried an isocitrate dehydrogenase mutation. PBMC were collected before vaccination, two weeks after the third vaccination, and at tumor progression if tumor progression occurred. The Qiagen DNeasy Blood extraction Kit was used to extract genomic DNA. The immunoSEQ assay amplified TCRB CDR3 regions from about 2 micrograms of genomic DNA, or from all available DNA when less than that amount was available. The multiplex PCR employed 60 forward primers targeting TCR V beta segments and 13 reverse primers targeting J beta segments. To estimate the number of reads per starting template, synthetic control templates were added to each sample at limiting dilution. The Illumina HiSeq System generated 87 bp sequencing reads. The paper's processing steps were these. To remove PCR and sequencing errors, closely related sequences were merged with a nearest neighbor algorithm. TCR overlap was measured as the percentage of unique tumor TCR beta sequences also present in the same patient's peripheral blood. TCRdb retrieved this table from immuneACCESS and kept in-frame rearrangements only. Not all clones are present; in checked studies, unresolved V genes account for under half, and no reason is known for the remainder. The V and J calls and clone size come from that table; D and trimming were worked out from the DNA. The sample profile shows roughly 100,000 clones; roughly 79% of them were found once. The top ten constitute about an eighth of the sample.

This clone was seen only once. Its antigen is not yet known. Base qualities are not provided; no much larger clone lies one nucleotide away. This specimen was blood, taken before dendritic cell vaccination. The receptor's source is a human donor with glioblastoma.

The CDR3 region: CASSRDSALDEQYF. The nucleotide sequence reads as follows: TGCGCCAGCAGTAGGGACAGCGCGTTGGACGAGCAGTACTTC. Rearrangement joined TRBV5-1 to TRBJ2-7, with 7 bases aligning to TRBD1. V is pruned by 5 bases and J by 5 bases, leaving 10 bases of the junction without a gene match. From the cysteine up to the phenylalanine, the CDR3 has a length of 14 residues. Only the CDR3 portion is preserved as DNA: 42 bases, with reading frame beginning at the first base. CDR1 SGHRS and CDR2 YFSETQ are derived from the germline V gene.